This is a list of T cell receptor beta chains from one sample in a study of radiotherapy plus CTLA-4 blockade in lung cancer. Data came from immunoSEQ multiplex PCR; TCRdb stores just in-frame clones and leaves some out. Of 30,000 to 40,000 clones listed, around 85% are singletons. This material consisted of peripheral blood, taken from a patient treated with radiotherapy plus ipilimumab. The receptor source for this set is a human donor with non-small cell lung cancer who had stable disease on radiotherapy plus ipilimumab. CDR3s include the opening cysteine and the closing phenylalanine or tryptophan. D genes are given only for firm matches.

len	j_gene	d_gene	v_gene	CDR3aa	CDR3nt
17	TRBJ2-2	TRBD2	TRBV9	CASSVDDKRENTGELFF	TGTGCCAGCAGCGTAGACGATAAGCGGGAGAACACCGGGGAGCTGTTTTTT
13	TRBJ2-7	.	TRBV5-1	CASSSAGSYEQCF	TGCGCCAGCAGCAGTGCGGGGTCCTACGAGCAGTGCTTC
16	TRBJ1-2	.	TRBV27	CASSLSKGEIGYGYTF	TGTGCCAGCAGTTTATCGAAGGGGGAAATTGGCTATGGCTACACCTTC
17	TRBJ2-1	TRBD2	TRBV7-2	CASSSVGGRATRNEQFF	TGTGCCAGCAGCTCGGTGGGGGGGAGGGCCACGAGGAATGAGCAGTTCTTC
12	TRBJ2-5	.	TRBV28	CATRGVVLTQYF	TGTGCCACCAGGGGAGTAGTTCTAACCCAGTACTTC
15	TRBJ2-7	TRBD1	TRBV15	CATSSWTGVSYEQYF	TGTGCCACCAGCAGTTGGACAGGAGTTTCCTACGAGCAGTACTTC
15	TRBJ1-2	TRBD1	TRBV5-8	CASSLGQGASYGYTF	TGTGCCAGCAGCTTGGGCCAGGGGGCAAGCTATGGCTACACCTTC
15	TRBJ1-1	TRBD1	TRBV10-3	CAISGKTRTGAEAFF	TGTGCCATCAGTGGCAAAACTAGGACAGGGGCTGAAGCTTTCTTT
13	TRBJ2-7	.	TRBV10-3	CAISVTESYEQYF	TGTGCCATCAGTGTAACAGAGTCCTACGAGCAGTACTTC
15	TRBJ1-6	.	TRBV11-2	CASSLARSYNSPLHF	TGTGCCAGCAGCTTAGCCCGGAGCTATAATTCACCCCTCCACTTT
15	TRBJ2-7	TRBD1	TRBV5-1	CASRSAGGDTYEQYF	TGCGCCAGCAGGAGCGCAGGGGGCGATACCTACGAGCAGTACTTC
15	TRBJ1-6	.	TRBV14	CASSQDLGWNSPLHF	TGTGCCAGCAGCCAAGATCTCGGGTGGAATTCACCCCTCCACTTT
15	TRBJ1-1	.	TRBV28	CASSFRRTLNTEAFF	TGTGCCAGCAGTTTTCGAAGGACACTTAACACTGAAGCTTTCTTT
16	TRBJ2-3	TRBD2	TRBV27	CASSQGLAGGLDTQYF	TGTGCCAGCAGTCAGGGACTAGCGGGAGGTCTGGATACGCAGTATTTT
17	TRBJ2-1	.	TRBV27	CASSRRGDSRVYNEQFF	TGTGCCAGCAGCCGAAGGGGGGACAGTCGTGTATACAATGAGCAGTTCTTC
13	TRBJ2-7	.	TRBV11-1	CASSLALEYEQYF	TGTGCCAGCAGCTTAGCTCTGGAGTACGAGCAGTACTTC